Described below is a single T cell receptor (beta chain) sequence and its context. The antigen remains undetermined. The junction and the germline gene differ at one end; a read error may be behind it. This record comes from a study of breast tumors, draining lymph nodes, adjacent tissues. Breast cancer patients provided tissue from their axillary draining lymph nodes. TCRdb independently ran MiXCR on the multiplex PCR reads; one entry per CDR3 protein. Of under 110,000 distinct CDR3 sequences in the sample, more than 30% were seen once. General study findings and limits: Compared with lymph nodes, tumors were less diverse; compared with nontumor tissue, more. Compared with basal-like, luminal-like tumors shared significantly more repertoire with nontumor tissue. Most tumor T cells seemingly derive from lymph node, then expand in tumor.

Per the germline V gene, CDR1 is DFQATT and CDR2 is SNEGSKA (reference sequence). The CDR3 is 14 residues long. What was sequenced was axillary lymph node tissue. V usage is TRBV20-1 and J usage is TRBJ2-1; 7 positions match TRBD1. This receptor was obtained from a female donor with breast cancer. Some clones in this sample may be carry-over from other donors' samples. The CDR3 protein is CGASKGTVGNEQLF. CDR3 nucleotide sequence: TGCGGTGCTAGTAAAGGGACAGTCGGCAATGAGCAGTTGTTC.